The 13 T cell receptor beta chains presented below share a single source sample, sequenced in a study of blood T cell repertoires in COVID-19. Using immunoSEQ multiplex PCR, the repertoire was profiled, and TCRdb retains in-frame clones only, with some absent. The sample records 210,000 or so clones, approximately 80% being singletons. The sample comprised peripheral blood. The receptors were sampled from a woman aged 80 or over with acute or convalescent COVID-19.

The gene calls are TRBV28 and TRBJ2-7; tentatively, D is TRBD1 (6 bases). The ends were cut back, 8 bases at V and 5 bases at J, with 22 bases in the middle. The germline V gene encodes CDR1 MDHEN and CDR2 SYDVKM. This CDR3 contains 15 residues. The CDR3, as DNA: TGTGCCAGCTCCCCTTCCTCAGGGGACCTGCACGAGCAGTACTTC. The encoded protein is CASSPSSGDLHEQYF. Combining the CDR3 with reference TRBV28 and TRBJ2-7 gives the whole variable domain DVKVTQSSRYLVKRTGEKVFLECVQDMDHENMFWYRQDPGLGLRLIYFSYDVKMKEKGDIPEGYSVSREKKERFSLILESASTNQTSMYLCASSPSSGDLHEQYFGPGTRLTVT.

This clone was seen only once. J is TRBJ1-5 and V is TRBV19; 7 bases map to TRBD1. The CDR3 runs 16 residues. CDR1 LNHDA and CDR2 SQIVND come from the germline V gene (reference sequence). V was clipped by 5 bases and J by 2 bases; unmatched bases: 9. The CDR3 reads CASSFTGVGGNQPQHF. CDR3 bases: TGTGCCAGTAGTTTTACAGGGGTTGGGGGCAATCAGCCCCAGCATTTT.

In its sample, this clone was seen a few times. The J gene is TRBJ2-5, the V gene TRBV6-5; 15 bases map to TRBD2. This CDR3 region has 15 residues. Losses at the gene ends were 5 bases for V and 5 bases for J; bases not matched to a gene: 3. Per germline, CDR1 MNHEY and CDR2 SVGAGI. In DNA form, the CDR3 reads TGTGCCAGCAGTCTAGGGACTAGCGGGGGGGAGACCCAGTACTTC. Its translation is CASSLGTSGGETQYF.

This rearrangement joins TRBV7-9 to TRBJ2-2, with D tentatively TRBD1 (5 bases). The CDR3 is made up of 13 amino acids. V lost 3 bases, J lost 7 bases, and 9 bases lay in between. Germline assignment: CDR1 SEHNR and CDR2 FQNEAQ (reference sequence). This CDR3 is CASSLQGVGELFF. Here the CDR3 DNA reads TGTGCCAGCAGCTTGCAGGGTGTCGGGGAGCTGTTTTTT.

The rearrangement uses TRBV18 and TRBJ1-6, with a weak D call TRBD1 (5 bases). The germline CDR1 and CDR2 sequences are KGHSH and LQKENI. The CDR3 is 15 amino acids. V lost 5 bases, J lost 10 bases, and 18 bases lay in between. CDR3 amino acids: CASSALTGGNSPLHF. CDR3 DNA sequence: TGTGCCAGCTCAGCCTTAACAGGAGGGAACTCACCCCTCCACTTT.

The chain recombines TRBV7-9 with TRBJ1-2; D might be TRBD1 (6 bases). The germline gives CDR1 SEHNR, CDR2 FQNEAQ (reference sequence). The CDR3 consists of 14 residues. Trimming removed 10 bases from V and 4 bases from J, with 19 bases in between. The DNA of the CDR3 is TGTGCCACCGAATACGGGGGGGGCGTCTATGGCTACACCTTC. Encoded protein: CATEYGGGVYGYTF.

The rearrangement links TRBV7-9 to TRBJ2-5; D is possibly TRBD2 (5 bases). CDR3 length: 14 amino acids. Germline CDR1 SEHNR, CDR2 FQNEAQ (reference sequence). The ends were cut back, 2 bases at V and 5 bases at J, with 12 bases in the middle. DNA of the CDR3: TGTGCCAGCAGCTTAAGCGGCAGGATTGAGACCCAGTACTTC. This encodes CASSLSGRIETQYF.

V is TRBV27 and J is TRBJ1-4, with 7 bases that match TRBD1. Per germline, CDR1 MNHEY and CDR2 SMNVEV (reference sequence). The CDR3 has 13 residues. Trimming removed 8 bases from V and 7 bases from J; junction bases left unmatched: 7. As DNA, the CDR3 is TGTGCCAGCGGGACAGAGATAGGTGAAAAACTGTTTTTT. Translated, it gives CASGTEIGEKLFF.

This clone turned up a few times. V and J are TRBV7-6 and TRBJ1-6, with D maybe TRBD1 (5 bases). CDR1 and CDR2 from the germline V gene are SGHVS and FNYEAQ. The V gene lost 1 base and the J gene lost 7 bases, with 14 bases spanning the gap. This CDR3 region has 16 residues. This CDR3 reads CASSLGFGTSNSPLHF. In DNA, the CDR3 is TGTGCCAGCAGCTTAGGGTTTGGGACTTCGAATTCACCCCTCCACTTT.

This chain links TRBV7-8 with TRBJ2-7; 7 bases fit TRBD2. This CDR3 comprises 13 residues. The trim removed 5 bases at V and 9 bases at J, leaving 10 bases unmatched. Germline V CDR1 and CDR2: SGHVS, FQNEAQ. The CDR3 loop is CASSTRLAEVQYF. For the CDR3, the DNA is TGTGCCAGCAGCACTCGACTAGCAGAGGTGCAGTACTTC.

V gene TRBV30 combines with J gene TRBJ2-5; 7 bases fit TRBD2. J lost 5 bases, V lost 3 bases, and 9 bases had no gene match. The CDR3 is 14 amino acids. Germline V gene sequence: CDR1 GTSNPN, CDR2 SVGIG (reference sequence). For the CDR3, the DNA is TGTGCCTGGAGGCTGAGACTAGCTCGCGAGACCCAGTACTTC. Protein: CAWRLRLARETQYF.

The gene calls are TRBV19 and TRBJ1-1; 8 bases align to TRBD1. CDR1 and CDR2 (germline): LNHDA, SQIVND (reference sequence). Losses at the gene ends were 5 bases for V and 0 bases for J; bases not matched to a gene: 5. CDR3 length equals 15 residues. CDR3: CASSGPGGVNTEAFF. The CDR3 nucleotides are TGTGCCAGTAGTGGGCCAGGGGGCGTGAACACTGAAGCTTTCTTT.

Only one count was recorded for this clone. This rearrangement joins TRBV27 to TRBJ2-6; the match to TRBD2 covers 11 bases. Per germline, CDR1 MNHEY and CDR2 SMNVEV (reference sequence). Trimming at V came to 4 bases and at J to 0 bases, leaving 8 bases not matched to a gene. CDR3 length: 19 amino acids. The CDR3 DNA reads TGTGCCAGCAGTTCCCTCGGACTAGCGGGTCCCTCTGGGGCCAACGTCCTGACTTTC. It is translated as CASSSLGLAGPSGANVLTF.